The rows below give T cell receptor beta chains drawn from one sample of a study of T cell responses to AZD1222 COVID-19 vaccine. Only in-frame clones appear in the TCRdb table, and some are missing; sequencing was by immunoSEQ multiplex PCR. The sample carries around 60,000 clones, approximately 90% recorded once. This sample comprised peripheral blood, obtained on day 0 of AZD1222 vaccination. These receptors were collected from an adult in good health. CDR3s include the opening cysteine and the closing phenylalanine or tryptophan. The D gene is left open where the match is weak. Some rows have no size entry. The others give once, few or many, or a class for an expanded clone.

J | D | V | size | DNA | CDR3
TRBJ1-5 | - | TRBV4-1 | - | TGCGCCAGCAGCCAAGGTGGCAGAGTCAGCAATCAGCCCCAGCATTTT | CASSQGGRVSNQPQHF
TRBJ1-5 | - | TRBV30 | - | TGTGCCTGGGGTTCAACAGGCCCGGGGCAGCCCCAGCATTTT | CAWGSTGPGQPQHF
TRBJ1-3 | - | TRBV5-4 | - | TGTGCCAGCAGCTTGAGCTCTGGAAACACCATATATTTT | CASSLSSGNTIYF
TRBJ2-2 | - | TRBV7-9 | - | TGTGCCAGCAGAAAACGGACCGGGGAGCTGTTTTTT | CASRKRTGELFF
TRBJ2-7 | TRBD2 | TRBV2 | - | TGTGCCAGCAGTGGCCCCGGGAGGGACGAGCAGTACTTC | CASSGPGRDEQYF
TRBJ2-3 | - | TRBV5-6 | - | TGTGCCAGCAGCACCGCCGGGACTGGGGGAGATACGCAGTATTTT | CASSTAGTGGDTQYF
TRBJ1-5 | - | TRBV6-5 | - | TGTGCCACCGAGGGGAGCAATCAGCCCCAGCATTTT | CATEGSNQPQHF
TRBJ1-5 | - | TRBV12-3/TRBV12-4 | - | TGTGCCAGCAGTTCTCAGGGACAGCCCCAGCATTTT | CASSSQGQPQHF
TRBJ1-2 | TRBD1 | TRBV3-1/TRBV3-2 | once | TGTGCCAGCAGCCCAGGGACAGGATCCTCAGCTAACTATGGCTACACCTTC | CASSPGTGSSANYGYTF
TRBJ1-2 | - | TRBV3-1/TRBV3-2 | - | TGTGCCAGCAGCCAACCGGGCAGGGGACATGGCTACACCTTC | CASSQPGRGHGYTF
TRBJ1-3 | TRBD1 | TRBV5-1 | - | TGCGCCAGCAGCTTGGCGACAGGGCAGGGAAACACCATATATTTT | CASSLATGQGNTIYF
TRBJ1-1 | - | TRBV7-9 | - | TGTGCCAGCAGCTTAGAGTTAGGAGTGGAAGCTTTCTTT | CASSLELGVEAFF
TRBJ1-5 | - | TRBV15 | - | TGTGCCACCAGCAGAGATAGGGGAAGCAATCAGCCCCAGCATTTT | CATSRDRGSNQPQHF
TRBJ2-3 | - | TRBV5-1 | - | TGCGCCAGCAGCCCAACTAGCAACTCAGATACGCAGTATTTT | CASSPTSNSDTQYF
TRBJ1-5 | - | TRBV2 | - | TGTGCCAGCAGTGAGTTAACCCTAGGGCGGCCCCAGCATTTT | CASSELTLGRPQHF
TRBJ1-3 | - | TRBV12-3/TRBV12-4 | - | TGTGCCACCGCGGCAGGGGCAGGAAACACCATATATTTT | CATAAGAGNTIYF
TRBJ1-2 | - | TRBV3-1/TRBV3-2 | - | TGTGCCAGCAGCCAAGACTTGGCAGGTCCCTATGGCTACACCTTC | CASSQDLAGPYGYTF
TRBJ1-3 | - | TRBV12-3/TRBV12-4 | - | TGTGCCAGCAGTTTAAAGTCTGGAAACACCATATATTTT | CASSLKSGNTIYF
TRBJ2-3 | - | TRBV9 | - | TGTGCCAGCAGCGTAGGTCCGGGGGGCACAGATACGCAGTATTTT | CASSVGPGGTDTQYF
TRBJ1-3 | - | TRBV4-2 | once | TGTGCCAGCAGCCTGGGAGGGGCGGGCTCTGGAAACACCATATATTTT | CASSLGGAGSGNTIYF